This TCR beta chain was sequenced during a study of T cell responses to AZD1222 COVID-19 vaccine. Study findings and constraints: Dominant CD4 TCR responses targeted spike regions 160-218 and 743-854. Most donors were white British and more were female, and clonal diversity was possibly underestimated.

The CDR3 is 14 residues long. The germline V and J ends were trimmed by 2 bases and 3 bases, with 10 bases remaining between them. Germline CDR1 and CDR2: SGHTA and FQGNSA. Generated by immunoSEQ multiplex PCR, the TCRdb table keeps only in-frame clones and is missing some. The profile shows about 95,000 clones, around nine tenths of them singletons. Comment on this clone: Its antigen remains unknown.

This receptor was taken from an adult in good health. The chain uses TRBV7-2 and TRBJ1-2, with D maybe TRBD1 (5 bases). The sample here was peripheral blood, taken on day 0 of AZD1222 vaccination. DNA of the CDR3: TGTGCCAGCAGCTTATCGGACACCCACTATGGCTACACCTTC. It encodes CASSLSDTHYGYTF.